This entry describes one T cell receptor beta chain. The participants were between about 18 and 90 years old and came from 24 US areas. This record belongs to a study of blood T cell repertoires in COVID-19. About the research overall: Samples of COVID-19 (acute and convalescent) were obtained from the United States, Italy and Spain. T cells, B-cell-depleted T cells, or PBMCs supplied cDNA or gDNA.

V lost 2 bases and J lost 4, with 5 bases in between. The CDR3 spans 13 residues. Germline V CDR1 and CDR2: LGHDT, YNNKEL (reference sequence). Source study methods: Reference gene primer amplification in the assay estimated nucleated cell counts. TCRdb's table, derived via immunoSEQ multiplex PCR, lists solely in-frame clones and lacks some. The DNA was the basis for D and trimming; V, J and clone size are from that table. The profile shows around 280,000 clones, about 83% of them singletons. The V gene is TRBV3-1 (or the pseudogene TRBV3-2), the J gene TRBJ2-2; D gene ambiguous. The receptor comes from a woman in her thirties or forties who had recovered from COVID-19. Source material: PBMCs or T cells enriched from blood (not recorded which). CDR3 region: CASSQQVTGELFF. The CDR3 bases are TGTGCCAGCAGCCAACAGGTCACCGGGGAGCTGTTTTTT.